A selection of T cell receptor beta chains follows, all from one sample in a study of cytomegalovirus exposure and HLA in healthy donors. Sequencing used immunoSEQ multiplex PCR; TCRdb keeps in-frame clones, though not all of them. The sample records about 240,000 clones, roughly 82% being singletons. The sample taken for sequencing was PBMCs. The receptors were sampled from a woman in her forties in good health and CMV-seropositive. Each CDR3 is given with its conserved first and last residue. A D gene is named only where the DNA matches it firmly. Rows give clone size only sometimes, using once, few, many, or a class for an expanded clone.

CDR3 DNA: TGTGCCAGCAGCCACGCCACTAGCGGCGAAAGGAATGAGCAGTTCTTC
CDR3 protein: CASSHATSGERNEQFF
V gene: TRBV4-2
J gene: TRBJ2-1
clone size: -
D gene: TRBD2

CDR3 DNA: TGTGCCAGCAGCGGGTCCAACACGGGCGAGCAGTACTTC
CDR3 protein: CASSGSNTGEQYF
V gene: TRBV7-3
J gene: TRBJ2-7
clone size: -
D gene: -

CDR3 DNA: TGTGCCAGCTCACCTGGACAGGAGAACACTGAAGCTTTCTTT
CDR3 protein: CASSPGQENTEAFF
V gene: TRBV18
J gene: TRBJ1-1
clone size: once
D gene: TRBD1

CDR3 DNA: TGTGCCAGCAGCGTAGAAGGCCCCGGGGGTCCCCTCCACTTT
CDR3 protein: CASSVEGPGGPLHF
V gene: TRBV9
J gene: TRBJ1-6
clone size: few
D gene: -

CDR3 DNA: TGCGCCAGCAGCCAAGGGAGGATGAACACTGAAGCTTTCTTT
CDR3 protein: CASSQGRMNTEAFF
V gene: TRBV4-3
J gene: TRBJ1-1
clone size: -
D gene: -

CDR3 DNA: TGTGCCAGCTCACCACAGGAGAGGAACACTGAAGCTTTCTTT
CDR3 protein: CASSPQERNTEAFF
V gene: TRBV18
J gene: TRBJ1-1
clone size: -
D gene: -

CDR3 DNA: TGTGCCAGCGAGAGGGTGATGAACACTGAAGCTTTCTTT
CDR3 protein: CASERVMNTEAFF
V gene: TRBV6-1
J gene: TRBJ1-1
clone size: -
D gene: -

CDR3 DNA: TGTGCCAGCAGTATAACAGGGAACATTCAGTACTTC
CDR3 protein: CASSITGNIQYF
V gene: TRBV7-2
J gene: TRBJ2-4
clone size: once
D gene: -

CDR3 DNA: TGTGCCTGGAGAGCCCAATTCGACACTGAAGCTTTCTTT
CDR3 protein: CAWRAQFDTEAFF
V gene: TRBV30
J gene: TRBJ1-1
clone size: -
D gene: -

CDR3 DNA: TGTGCCAGCAGCAAAAAGGGACAGGTGAACTATGGCTACACCTTC
CDR3 protein: CASSKKGQVNYGYTF
V gene: TRBV21-1
J gene: TRBJ1-2
clone size: -
D gene: -

CDR3 DNA: TGTGCCACTTCCCGGGACAGGGCCTCCTACGAGCAGTACTTC
CDR3 protein: CATSRDRASYEQYF
V gene: TRBV7-9
J gene: TRBJ2-7
clone size: few
D gene: TRBD1

CDR3 DNA: TGCGCCAGCAGTAACCCCGAGCACTCCCGCGAGACCCAGTACTTC
CDR3 protein: CASSNPEHSRETQYF
V gene: TRBV10-1
J gene: TRBJ2-5
clone size: -
D gene: -

CDR3 DNA: TGTGCCAGCAGACGAGCGGGAGGGCTCCCAGATACGCAGTATTTT
CDR3 protein: CASRRAGGLPDTQYF
V gene: TRBV2
J gene: TRBJ2-3
clone size: -
D gene: TRBD2

CDR3 DNA: TGTGCCAGCAGTCCGGGGGGAATACTGGCCGGGGAGCTGTTTTTT
CDR3 protein: CASSPGGILAGELFF
V gene: TRBV6-5
J gene: TRBJ2-2
clone size: -
D gene: TRBD2

CDR3 DNA: TGTGCCAGCAGCCAAGAGGCGGTCACCTACGAGCAGTACTTC
CDR3 protein: CASSQEAVTYEQYF
V gene: TRBV4-2
J gene: TRBJ2-7
clone size: once
D gene: -

CDR3 DNA: TGCGCCAGCAGCATGGACCCCCAAGAGGATACGCAGTATTTT
CDR3 protein: CASSMDPQEDTQYF
V gene: TRBV5-1
J gene: TRBJ2-3
clone size: -
D gene: -

CDR3 DNA: TGTGCCAGCTTCGCCTGGGCAGGGGGGTCCTACGAGCAGTACTTC
CDR3 protein: CASFAWAGGSYEQYF
V gene: TRBV2
J gene: TRBJ2-7
clone size: -
D gene: -

CDR3 DNA: TGTGCCAGCAGAGGACAGCCCGGCCACGAGCAGTACTTC
CDR3 protein: CASRGQPGHEQYF
V gene: TRBV6-5
J gene: TRBJ2-7
clone size: once
D gene: -

CDR3 DNA: TGTGCCAGCAGTCCCTTAACAGCGAACACCGGGGAGCTGTTTTTT
CDR3 protein: CASSPLTANTGELFF
V gene: TRBV6-6
J gene: TRBJ2-2
clone size: -
D gene: -

CDR3 DNA: TGTGCCAGCAGCTTAGGACAGGGTAATCAGCCCCAGCATTTT
CDR3 protein: CASSLGQGNQPQHF
V gene: TRBV7-2
J gene: TRBJ1-5
clone size: -
D gene: TRBD1

CDR3 DNA: TGCGCCAGCAGCTGGACTAGCGGGGGGACAGATACGCAGTATTTT
CDR3 protein: CASSWTSGGTDTQYF
V gene: TRBV5-1
J gene: TRBJ2-3
clone size: -
D gene: TRBD2

CDR3 DNA: TGTGCCGGCAGCAAAGATGGTCCAGCGGGGACCTACGAGCAGTACTTC
CDR3 protein: CAGSKDGPAGTYEQYF
V gene: TRBV21-1
J gene: TRBJ2-7
clone size: -
D gene: -

CDR3 DNA: TGTGCCTGGACTAGCGGCTACGAGCAGTACTTC
CDR3 protein: CAWTSGYEQYF
V gene: TRBV30
J gene: TRBJ2-7
clone size: -
D gene: TRBD2

CDR3 DNA: TGTGCCATCACGGGCGGGGGTACTGATGGCTACACCTTC
CDR3 protein: CAITGGGTDGYTF
V gene: TRBV10-3
J gene: TRBJ1-2
clone size: -
D gene: -

CDR3 DNA: TGTGCCAGTAGTCTCACGGCGACTGATCAAGAGACCCAGTACTTC
CDR3 protein: CASSLTATDQETQYF
V gene: TRBV19
J gene: TRBJ2-5
clone size: -
D gene: -

CDR3 DNA: TGTGCCAGCAGCGTAGCGGGGGGACTCCAAGAGACCCAGTACTTC
CDR3 protein: CASSVAGGLQETQYF
V gene: TRBV9
J gene: TRBJ2-5
clone size: few
D gene: TRBD2

CDR3 DNA: TGTGCCAGCAGCTTAGTGCAGGGTGGCACCGGGGAGCTGTTTTTT
CDR3 protein: CASSLVQGGTGELFF
V gene: TRBV7-9
J gene: TRBJ2-2
clone size: few
D gene: -